The 27 T cell receptor beta chains below were found in one sample sequenced in a study of T-cell memory formation after mild COVID-19. TCRdb ran MiXCR on the 5' RACE reads and lists one entry per CDR3 protein. In the table there are approximately 580,000 distinct CDR3 sequences, roughly 20% of which are singletons. The source material was PBMCs or a T cell subset sorted from them (not recorded which). The receptor set was obtained from an adult woman who had mild COVID-19 (a few samples of this study predate the infection). Cell type and time point are not known.

The chain recombines TRBV7-6 with TRBJ1-4, with a tentative D call TRBD1 (6 bases). Between the trimmed V and J ends, which lost 1 base and 3 bases, there was a span of 12 bases. Germline V CDR1 and CDR2: SGHVS, FNYEAQ. The CDR3 is 16 residues long. Here the CDR3 reads CASSLVPGASNEKLFF. In DNA form, the CDR3 reads TGTGCCAGCAGCTTAGTTCCAGGGGCGTCTAATGAAAAACTGTTTTTT.

This clonotype was observed a few times. The J gene is TRBJ2-1, the V gene TRBV4-1; perhaps TRBD1 as D (6 bases). This CDR3 spans 12 amino acids. The germline V and J ends were trimmed by 8 bases and 6 bases, with 11 bases remaining between them. Germline CDR1 and CDR2: MGHRA and YSYEKL. The CDR3 here is CASGQIRNEQFF. Here the CDR3 DNA reads TGCGCCAGCGGACAGATCCGCAATGAGCAGTTCTTC.

The chain is built from TRBV30 and TRBJ1-2; 10 nucleotides line up with TRBD1. CDR1 and CDR2 from the germline V gene are GTSNPN and SVGIG (reference sequence). The J segment lost 5 bases and the V segment lost 5 bases, leaving 8 bases of the junction unmatched. This CDR3 is built from 14 residues. CDR3 sequence (DNA): TGTGCCTGGGAGAGGACAGGGGGAGTTTATGGCTACACCTTC. This translates into CAWERTGGVYGYTF. Full variable domain (missing parts from reference TRBV30 and TRBJ1-2): SQTIHQWPATLVQPVGSPLSLECTVEGTSNPNLYWYRQAAGRGLQLLFYSVGIGQISSEVPQNLSASRPQDRQFILSSKKLLLSDSGFYLCAWERTGGVYGYTFGSGTRLTVV.

This clonotype was counted at least ten times. The J gene is TRBJ2-5, the V gene TRBV5-4, with 11 bases matching TRBD2. The CDR3 consists of 14 residues. V dropped 4 bases and J dropped 3; count of bases not matched to a gene: 2. The germline V gene encodes CDR1 SGHNT and CDR2 YYREEE (reference sequence). The CDR3 DNA reads TGTGCCAGCAGCCCGGGACTAGCGGAAGAGACCCAGTACTTC. This encodes CASSPGLAEETQYF.

This clonotype showed up just a few times. This chain links TRBV20-1 with TRBJ1-1, with D unclear. The germline V gene encodes CDR1 DFQATT and CDR2 SNEGSKA (reference sequence). The CDR3 loop spans 14 amino acids. V was shortened by 0 bases and J by 0 bases, with 8 bases between the two germline ends. The CDR3 reads CSARDPRMNTEAFF. In DNA form, the CDR3 reads TGCAGTGCTAGAGATCCACGGATGAACACTGAAGCTTTCTTT.

This clonotype was observed many times. The chain carries TRBV24-1 and TRBJ2-3; 13 positions agree with TRBD2. This CDR3 is 17 amino acids long. V lost 4 bases to trimming and J lost 4 bases; unmatched junction nucleotides: 7. The V gene's germline CDR1 is KGHDR and CDR2 SFDVKD. The CDR3 nucleotides are TGTGCCACCAGTGACTCTGGACTAGCGGGAGACGCAGATACGCAGTATTTT. Its translation is CATSDSGLAGDADTQYF.

The chain couples TRBV29-1 to TRBJ2-2; D remains unclear. The germline V gene has CDR1 SQVTM and CDR2 ANQGSEA. CDR3 size: 12 residues. Trimming stripped 6 bases from V and 3 bases from J, with 8 bases between. The DNA for the CDR3 is TGCAGCGTAAACAGAGACACCGGGGAGCTGTTTTTT. Encoded protein: CSVNRDTGELFF.

The rearrangement uses TRBV4-1 and TRBJ1-2; D is unresolved. Trimming left V 3 bases short and J 1 base short, with 12 bases between. Germline CDR1 reads MGHRA; CDR2 reads YSYEKL. The CDR3 loop spans 15 amino acids. The DNA of the CDR3 is TGCGCCAGCAGCCAGGCCAGATGGGGTAACTATGGCTACACCTTC. It codes for CASSQARWGNYGYTF.

This clonotype was found a few times. The chain recombines TRBV7-9 with TRBJ2-1; 8 positions agree with TRBD2. After removal of 5 bases from V and 4 bases from J, the junction contained 10 bases not matched to a gene. The CDR3 is 16 residues long. Germline lookup yields CDR1 SEHNR and CDR2 FQNEAQ (reference sequence). The CDR3 bases are TGTGCCAGCAGCCAACCTCATGGCGGGAGGTACAATGAGCAGTTCTTC. It translates to CASSQPHGGRYNEQFF.

This chain joins TRBV11-2 and TRBJ2-1; tentative D call: TRBD2 (5 bases). Germline CDR1 reads SGHAT; CDR2 reads FQNNGV. The CDR3 sequence is 16 residues long. V was clipped by 2 bases and J by 8 bases, with 19 bases between them. The CDR3 DNA reads as TGTGCCAGCAGCTTAAATCGCCGGACTCCTTTTGATGAGCAGTTCTTC. Its translation is CASSLNRRTPFDEQFF.

This clonotype occurred many times. The chain links TRBV20-1 to TRBJ2-3, with a tentative D call TRBD2 (7 bases). CDR1 and CDR2 (germline): DFQATT, SNEGSKA (reference sequence). V shed 0 bases and J shed 3 bases, with 13 bases lying between them. This CDR3 is 15 amino acids long. In DNA form, the CDR3 reads TGCAGTGCTAGAGAGCGGGGGCGCGGGACAGATACGCAGTATTTT. Its translation is CSARERGRGTDTQYF.

The rearrangement uses TRBV6-1 and TRBJ2-5; possibly TRBD2 for D (6 bases). There are 14 residues in the CDR3. From germline, CDR1 is MNHNS and CDR2 SASEGT. Trimming removed 7 bases at V and 2 bases at J, with 14 bases between. The CDR3 DNA reads as TGTGCCAGCAAGTCGTTGGAGGGGCAAGAGACCCAGTACTTC. As protein: CASKSLEGQETQYF.

The chain combines TRBV6-6 with TRBJ2-2; D tentatively reads TRBD1 or TRBD2 (6 bases each). Trimming removed 2 bases at V and 2 bases at J, with 15 bases between. Germline assignment: CDR1 MNHNY and CDR2 SVGAGI (reference sequence). This CDR3 has 17 amino acids. CDR3 bases: TGTGCCAGCAGTTACGCGATAGCGGACAGAAACACCGGGGAGCTGTTTTTT. Its protein product is CASSYAIADRNTGELFF.

This clonotype was observed a few times. The chain uses TRBV12-3 or TRBV12-4 and TRBJ2-7; 7 bases fit TRBD1. With V trimmed by 6 bases and J by 2 bases, 7 bases remained unmatched. The CDR3 is 14 amino acids. In nucleotides, the CDR3 is TGTGCCAGCAGACAAAACAGGGGAACCTACGAGCAGTACTTC. It is translated as CASRQNRGTYEQYF.

A few counts support this clonotype. The chain links TRBV3-1 to TRBJ2-3, with TRBD2 as a possible D gene (5 bases). Germline V gene lookup returns CDR1 LGHDT and CDR2 YNNKEL (reference sequence). Trimming took off 0 bases at V and 1 base at J, with 11 bases between the two ends. CDR3 size: 16 residues. CDR3 protein: CASSQDLNGGTDTQYF. CDR3 nucleotide sequence: TGTGCCAGCAGCCAAGATCTGAACGGGGGCACAGATACGCAGTATTTT.

The V and J genes are TRBV20-1 and TRBJ2-3; TRBD2 matches 9 bases. The V gene's germline CDR1 is DFQATT and CDR2 SNEGSKA (reference sequence). This CDR3 region has 15 residues. J gave up 3 bases and V 1 base, and 5 bases lay outside the gene matches. The DNA for the CDR3 is TGCAGTGCTAGAGTAGCGGGAGCGGGGACAGATACGCAGTATTTT. Its translation is CSARVAGAGTDTQYF.

This clonotype has more than one count but fewer than ten. The chain has TRBV25-1 and TRBJ2-7, with 7 bases matching TRBD2. The V and J ends lost 1 base and 2 bases, in that order; junction bases with no gene match: 17. CDR3 length: 19 amino acids. Germline CDR1 is MGHDK and CDR2 is SYGVNS. The CDR3 DNA reads as TGTGCCAGCAGTGAATGGAAGTTAGGACGGGAGGATTTAGCCTACGAGCAGTACTTC. Its protein product is CASSEWKLGREDLAYEQYF.

The rearrangement uses TRBV7-3 and TRBJ1-2; D is perhaps TRBD1 (6 bases). Trimming left V 2 bases short and J 2 bases short, with 12 bases between. Germline V gene sequence: CDR1 SGHTA, CDR2 FQGTGA. The CDR3 is 15 amino acids. The CDR3 loop is CASSLDPQGNYGYTF. The CDR3 nucleotides read TGTGCCAGCAGCTTAGACCCCCAGGGGAACTATGGCTACACCTTC.

This clonotype was seen more than once but under ten times. The chain carries TRBV7-9 and TRBJ1-5; 10 bases align to TRBD1. Germline CDR1 SEHNR, CDR2 FQNEAQ (reference sequence). Trimming cost V 4 bases and J 4 bases; bases outside gene matches: 4. This CDR3 comprises 15 residues. The CDR3 region is CASSSPGQGNQPQHF. In nucleotides, the CDR3 is TGTGCCAGCAGCTCACCGGGACAGGGGAATCAGCCCCAGCATTTT.

This clonotype was found a few times. The J gene is TRBJ1-2, the V gene TRBV7-9; the match to TRBD1 covers 9 bases. Germline trimming cut 5 bases from V and 3 bases from J; bases unmatched to any gene: 7. The CDR3 is made up of 15 amino acids. The V gene's germline CDR1 is SEHNR and CDR2 FQNEAQ (reference sequence). The CDR3, as DNA: TGTGCCAGCAGCCCACCGGGACAGGGTGACTATGGCTACACCTTC. Its translation: CASSPPGQGDYGYTF.

This chain joins TRBV10-2 and TRBJ2-3; 8 bases fit TRBD1. Per the germline V gene, CDR1 is WSHSY and CDR2 is SAAADI. CDR3 size: 15 residues. V was clipped by 6 bases and J by 2 bases; unmatched bases: 7. This CDR3 reads CASSVYRGDTDTQYF. The CDR3 DNA reads TGCGCCAGCAGCGTATACAGGGGGGACACAGATACGCAGTATTTT.

The rearrangement joins TRBV19 to TRBJ1-1; D gene uncertain. This CDR3 spans 15 amino acids. CDR1 and CDR2 (germline): LNHDA, SQIVND (reference sequence). V lost 4 bases to trimming and J lost 0 bases, with 12 bases between them. The CDR3 sequence is CASSTISTVNTEAFF. CDR3 coding DNA: TGTGCCAGTAGTACCATCTCGACGGTGAACACTGAAGCTTTCTTT. Filled out from reference TRBV19 and TRBJ1-1, the complete variable domain reads DGGITQSPKYLFRKEGQNVTLSCEQNLNHDAMYWYRQDPGQGLRLIYYSQIVNDFQKGDIAEGYSVSREKKESFPLTVTSAQKNPTAFYLCASSTISTVNTEAFFGQGTRLTVV.

This clonotype was detected once. V is TRBV20-1 and J is TRBJ2-1; TRBD1 agrees at 10 bases. The CDR3 covers 13 residues. Germline V gives CDR1 DFQATT, CDR2 SNEGSKA (reference sequence). The CDR3 loop reads CRAGQGIHNEQFF. CDR3 nucleotide sequence: TGCAGGGCGGGACAGGGGATACACAATGAGCAGTTCTTC.

In DNA form, the CDR3 reads TGTGCCAGCAGCCCCGGGGTGTCCCGGGCCGAGCAGTACTTC. This translates into CASSPGVSRAEQYF. The gene calls are TRBV7-9 and TRBJ2-7; D is possibly TRBD2 (5 bases). Trimming took off 5 bases at V and 6 bases at J, with 17 bases between the two ends. Germline CDR1 and CDR2: SEHNR and FQNEAQ (reference sequence). This CDR3 region has 14 residues.

This clonotype has only a few counts. This chain uses TRBV20-1 with TRBJ1-1, with D possibly being TRBD1 (6 bases). Germline V gene data show CDR1 as DFQATT and CDR2 as SNEGSKA (reference sequence). There are 12 residues in the CDR3. The V end lost 6 bases, the J end lost 3 bases, and 11 bases lay between the germline ends. DNA for the CDR3: TGCAGTGCGTTGGACAGTCACACTGAAGCTTTCTTT. Its protein is CSALDSHTEAFF.

This chain joins TRBV11-2 and TRBJ2-2; 14 bases agree with TRBD2. The V gene end was trimmed by 5 bases and the J gene end by 0 bases; junction bases not matched to a gene: 8. This CDR3 comprises 19 residues. CDR1 is SGHAT, CDR2 FQNNGV, per germline. In DNA, the CDR3 is TGTGCCAGCAGCCCCCCCTGGGGACTAGCGGGGGCGAACACCGGGGAGCTGTTTTTT. The encoded protein is CASSPPWGLAGANTGELFF.

The genes are TRBV30 and TRBJ1-5; 9 positions agree with TRBD1. The length of the CDR3 is 17 residues. V lost 3 bases to trimming and J lost 0 bases; unmatched junction nucleotides: 9. Germline CDR1 GTSNPN, CDR2 SVGIG (reference sequence). This chain's CDR3 is CAWSPGTGHYSNQPQHF. CDR3 DNA: TGTGCCTGGAGCCCCGGGACAGGGCATTATAGCAATCAGCCCCAGCATTTT.